Below are 16 T cell receptor beta chains sequenced from a single sample in a study of cytomegalovirus exposure and HLA in healthy donors (dated by TCRdb to 2017 to 2019). The library was obtained by the immunoSEQ multiplex PCR assay. The multiplex PCR relied on a mix of 60 forward primers for TCR Vbeta segments and 13 reverse primers for TCR Jbeta segments. TCRdb took over this immuneACCESS table, retaining in-frame rearrangements with V and J assigned. Such tables are incomplete; in checked studies, under half of the missing clones stem from an unresolved V gene, and the remainder is unexplained. This sample gives approximately 110,000 clones in total; roughly 78% of them show up just once. The ten largest clones represent around 3% of the sample. The sequenced material came from PBMCs. The receptor set was obtained from a woman aged 40 to 50 in good health and CMV-seronegative.

This chain connects TRBV19 to TRBJ2-1, with a weak D call TRBD2 (6 bases). V lost 7 bases and J 8 bases, leaving 18 bases between the germline ends. CDR3 length: 14 amino acids. CDR1 and CDR2 from the germline V gene are LNHDA and SQIVND (reference sequence). As DNA, the CDR3 is TGTGCCAGTAACCGGGACTGGGCTCTGGATGAGCAGTTCTTC. It yields the protein CASNRDWALDEQFF.

As for this clone: This sample also contains other DNA sequences that code for the same CDR3. This rearrangement joins TRBV4-3 to TRBJ1-5, with D possibly being TRBD1 (5 bases). CDR3 length: 15 amino acids. V lost 0 bases and J 1 base, leaving 7 bases between the germline ends. The V gene's germline CDR1 is LGHNA and CDR2 YSLEER. The CDR3 region has the DNA TGCGCCAGCAGCCAAGATAGGGGCAGCAATCAGCCCCAGCATTTT. This translates into CASSQDRGSNQPQHF.

This rearrangement joins TRBV29-1 to TRBJ2-1; 8 nucleotides line up with TRBD2. Germline V gives CDR1 SQVTM, CDR2 ANQGSEA. The ends lost 8 bases at V and 4 bases at J; junction bases unmatched: 10. The CDR3 loop spans 14 amino acids. This chain's CDR3 is CSTLASGGYNEQFF. The CDR3 bases are TGCAGCACTCTAGCCAGCGGGGGTTACAATGAGCAGTTCTTC.

This chain links TRBV21-1 with TRBJ1-3; TRBD1 is the table's D call and was not checked against the DNA. TRBV21-1 is a pseudogene locus. This CDR3 has 14 amino acids. The CDR3 DNA sequence: TGTGCCAGCAAGGGGGACAGGGCTGGAAACACCATATATTTT. This encodes CASKGDRAGNTIYF.

The gene calls are TRBV28 and TRBJ2-1, with a weak D call TRBD2 (6 bases). Germline assignment: CDR1 MDHEN and CDR2 SYDVKM. The CDR3 runs to 14 residues. Trimming took 4 bases from V and 4 from J, leaving 11 bases between them. The CDR3 DNA reads TGTGCCAGCAGTTGGACGGCGGGATACAATGAGCAGTTCTTC. Translating gives CASSWTAGYNEQFF. Combining the CDR3 with reference TRBV28 and TRBJ2-1 gives the whole variable domain DVKVTQSSRYLVKRTGEKVFLECVQDMDHENMFWYRQDPGLGLRLIYFSYDVKMKEKGDIPEGYSVSREKKERFSLILESASTNQTSMYLCASSWTAGYNEQFFGPGTRLTVL.

V usage is TRBV27 and J usage is TRBJ1-1; 7 bases fit TRBD1. The V and J ends lost 6 bases and 7 bases, in that order; junction bases with no gene match: 11. Germline V gene data show CDR1 as MNHEY and CDR2 as SMNVEV (reference sequence). This CDR3 is 14 amino acids long. The CDR3, as DNA: TGTGCCAGCAGAACCTTGACAGGGTCATTTGAAGCTTTCTTT. It codes for CASRTLTGSFEAFF.

This clone turned up a few times. The CDR3 DNA reads as TGTGCCATCCTAGGGGGGGAGCCCTACGAGCAGTACTTC. It translates to CAILGGEPYEQYF. The chain uses TRBV28 and TRBJ2-7; possible D gene TRBD2, 7 bases. The CDR3 contains 13 residues. With 10 bases removed from V and 2 bases from J, the gap between germline ends came to 15 bases. Germline V lookup: CDR1 MDHEN, CDR2 SYDVKM.

The chain employs TRBV5-1 and TRBJ2-3; D remains unclear. The CDR3 runs to 16 residues. Germline V gene data show CDR1 as SGHRS and CDR2 as YFSETQ. Trimming shortened V by 3 bases and J by 2 bases, and 16 bases separated the two germline ends. CDR3 sequence (DNA): TGCGCCAGCAGCTCCTCGGTTATTCAACCCACAGATACGCAGTATTTT. Residues: CASSSSVIQPTDTQYF.

The chain is built from TRBV9 and TRBJ2-3; D is unresolved. Trimming removed 3 bases from V and 5 bases from J, with 7 bases in between. CDR1 is SGDLS, CDR2 YYNGEE, per germline. The length of the CDR3 is 12 residues. The CDR3 loop is CASSELRDTQYF. The DNA of the CDR3 is TGTGCCAGCAGCGAACTAAGAGATACGCAGTATTTT.

This sequence joins TRBV29-1 and TRBJ2-4; 7 bases map to TRBD1. Trimming removed 7 bases from V and 5 bases from J; junction bases left unmatched: 2. Germline-derived CDR1 and CDR2 are SQVTM and ANQGSEA. CDR3 length: 11 residues. CDR3 amino acids: CSADRENIQYF. The CDR3 DNA reads as TGCAGCGCCGACAGGGAAAACATTCAGTACTTC.

J is TRBJ2-5 and V is TRBV5-1; TRBD1 matches 7 bases. V was clipped by 1 base and J by 5 bases; unmatched bases: 8. The germline CDR1 and CDR2 sequences are SGHRS and YFSETQ. This CDR3 spans 15 amino acids. The CDR3 nucleotides read TGCGCCAGCAGCTTGATAGGACAGGCTGCCGAGACCCAGTACTTC. It specifies CASSLIGQAAETQYF.

This chain joins TRBV19 and TRBJ1-5; weak D call: TRBD1 (5 bases). The CDR3 runs 15 residues. Trimming took off 3 bases at V and 3 bases at J, with 12 bases between the two ends. The V gene's germline CDR1 is LNHDA and CDR2 SQIVND (reference sequence). CDR3 nucleotide sequence: TGTGCCAGTAGTATGAGTCCGGGGGTCAATCAGCCCCAGCATTTT. It is translated as CASSMSPGVNQPQHF.

This chain links TRBV4-2 with TRBJ2-2; maybe TRBD1 (5 bases). V gave up 4 bases and J gave up 1 base, with 10 bases separating them. This CDR3 is built from 15 residues. From germline, CDR1 is LGHNA and CDR2 YNFKEQ. CDR3 DNA sequence: TGTGCCAGCAGCCCACTTAGGGGGAACACCGGGGAGCTGTTTTTT. Protein product: CASSPLRGNTGELFF.

The rearrangement links TRBV19 to TRBJ2-1; TRBD2 matches 11 bases. The CDR3 loop spans 16 amino acids. The germline gives CDR1 LNHDA, CDR2 SQIVND (reference sequence). Trimming removed 1 base from V and 12 bases from J; junction bases left unmatched: 11. The CDR3 reads CASSIGSSGGPPGQFF. The CDR3, as DNA: TGTGCCAGTAGTATAGGTTCTAGCGGGGGGCCGCCTGGGCAGTTCTTC. Supplemented by reference TRBV19 and TRBJ2-1, the full variable domain reads DGGITQSPKYLFRKEGQNVTLSCEQNLNHDAMYWYRQDPGQGLRLIYYSQIVNDFQKGDIAEGYSVSREKKESFPLTVTSAQKNPTAFYLCASSIGSSGGPPGQFFGPGTRLTVL.

The chain is built from TRBV4-3 and TRBJ2-2, with D possibly TRBD1 on 6 matching bases. Per germline, CDR1 LGHNA and CDR2 YSLEER. V shed 2 bases and J shed 4 bases, with 23 bases lying between them. CDR3 length equals 19 residues. The CDR3 here is CASSQTYWTSGTSTGELFF. In DNA, the CDR3 is TGCGCCAGCAGCCAAACTTACTGGACCTCCGGGACAAGCACCGGGGAGCTGTTTTTT.

This clone has only a few counts. The chain combines TRBV25-1 with TRBJ1-4, with 8 bases that match TRBD1. The CDR3 spans 15 residues. V gave up 0 bases and J gave up 6 bases; unmatched junction bases: 3. In germline, CDR1 is MGHDK, CDR2 SYGVNS. CDR3: CASSEYTGGDEKLFF. The CDR3 coding sequence is TGTGCCAGCAGTGAATATACAGGGGGGGATGAAAAACTGTTTTTT.